This T cell receptor (beta chain) was retrieved from a study of blood T cell repertoires in COVID-19 (dated by TCRdb to 2020 to 2022). For the wider study: Samples covering the acute and convalescent phases of COVID-19 were provided by collaborators in the United States, Italy and Spain. Deeply sampled blood TCRbeta repertoires from subjects exposed to, actively infected with, or recovered from COVID-19 were included in the dataset. A freely available public database, intended as a resource for researchers studying the immune response to SARS-CoV-2, is where the repertoires were released. Sample metadata almost always included a de-identified subject ID, COVID-19 status, age in years and sex. HLA class I and class II types, where available, came from metadata supplied by the sample provider rather than from assay-based typing. The material from the prospective study consisted of cDNA or gDNA derived from T cells, B-cell-depleted T cells, or PBMCs. The samples were drawn from two sources: the first 160 participants of the ongoing ImmuneRACE study, and over 950 subjects contributed by 6 global collaborators.

CDR1 and CDR2 were assigned from the germline V gene as MDHEN and SYDVKM. Trimming takes 8 bases off V and 5 bases off J; junction bases not matched to a gene: 9. From the cysteine through the phenylalanine, the CDR3 covers 16 amino acids. Only the CDR3 DNA is retained, 48 bases long and in frame from the first base. Whole blood was collected in K2EDTA tubes by collaborating institutions according to the institutions' own protocols. For TCRbeta analysis, collaborators shipped samples in one of three forms: frozen whole blood, isolated PBMCs, or DNA extracted from either of those sample types. The immunoSEQ Assay, a bias-controlled multiplex PCR, was used to amplify TCRbeta CDR3 regions from genomic DNA. The paper's data handling went like this. The number of nucleated cells in each sample was estimated from the amplification of reference gene primers within the assay. To quantify the absolute abundance of each unique TCRbeta CDR3 rearrangement, sequence reads were collapsed and filtered. For each sample, productive Simpson clonality was calculated by taking the square root of Simpson's diversity index across productive rearrangements. TCRdb retrieved this table from immuneACCESS and kept in-frame rearrangements only. Not all clones are present; in checked studies, unresolved V genes account for under half, and no reason is known for the remainder. V and J calls and clone size come straight from that table; D and trimming were deduced from the DNA. This sample is represented by about 180,000 clones; more than 75% of them were singletons. The ten largest clones represent roughly 8.1% of the sample.

With respect to this clone: The antigen it binds to is not known. The sample holds no much larger clone one base away, and base qualities are not on file.

What the study reported, not specific to this receptor: Clinical and demographic metadata were provided uncurated, with the amount varying by source and participant.

Sample: peripheral blood. The clonotype comes from a woman in her 70s with acute or convalescent COVID-19. This sequence uses TRBV28 and TRBJ2-4; TRBD2 lines up with 13 middle nucleotides. The CDR3 region has the sequence CASHTGLAGVQNIQYF. The DNA sequence is TGTGCCAGCCATACCGGACTAGCGGGAGTCCAAAACATTCAGTACTTC.